The T cell receptor (beta chain) described here comes from a study of cytomegalovirus exposure and HLA in healthy donors. PCR employed 60 Vbeta and 13 Jbeta primers. The assay was immunoSEQ multiplex PCR, and TCRdb's table has in-frame clones only and misses some. The sample contains under 150,000 clones, 80% to 85% of which appear only once. This clone was observed a handful of times. Its antigen is unidentified. Study-level results: Productive status was seen about 90% or about 30% of the time for most TCR beta V segments in an earlier analysis. There were several of the most significant clusters that appeared linked to common viral pathogens in a later analysis. CMV serostatus was the sole immune exposure data available.

This CDR3 contains 15 residues. V lost 5 bases, J lost 2 bases, and 12 bases lay in between. Germline CDR1 MNHEY, CDR2 SVGAGI. Sample: PBMCs. This sequence joins TRBV6-5 and TRBJ2-2, with D unclear. This TCR was sampled from a woman in her fifties or sixties in good health and CMV-seropositive. Written as DNA, the CDR3 is TGTGCCAGCAGTCCTCGGTCCTATAACACCGGGGAGCTGTTTTTT. Residues: CASSPRSYNTGELFF.